This TCR beta chain is drawn from a study of cytomegalovirus exposure and HLA in healthy donors (TCRdb year 2017). A note on the overall study: The 700 or so repertoires of the first cohort and the 120 validation repertoires were produced on the same platform, according to a later analysis. The aim of the study was to test whether cataloging public T cell receptors could identify signatures of past pathogen exposure. To predict cytomegalovirus infection status, the study combined high-throughput TCR immunosequencing, statistical association of individual TCRs with disease status, and machine learning. Along with the approximately 700-subject first cohort, a separate validation cohort of over a hundred different subjects was used.

General findings and caveats noted by the study authors: In a later analysis, TCRs clustered in the first cohort were found to also tend to co-occur in the 130 or so validation repertoires, with 94% of cluster scores above 0. The classifier was reported to diagnose cytomegalovirus status with high specificity and sensitivity in both the original and validation cohorts. A few of the identified cytomegalovirus-associated TCR beta chains were confirmed in vitro to be specific for cytomegalovirus antigens. Across donors, most TCR sequences were observed very rarely, whereas some public TCRs were present in many individuals. It was suggested by the authors that the approach could potentially be generalized to other disease states and immunological phenotypes. The validation cohort had no HLA typing available for a later analysis, so co-occurrence within that cohort was assessed over all 130 or so repertoires. In the study, about 150 TCR beta chains were listed as associated with cytomegalovirus.

The protocol used for the library was the immunoSEQ multiplex PCR assay. The authors' analysis ran thus. A statistical classification framework was developed to diagnose cytomegalovirus status using the catalog of TCR beta chain sequences. TCRdb holds this immuneACCESS table with in-frame rearrangements only. Some clones are missing; in checked studies, unresolved V genes explain under half, and the rest has no known cause. From that table come the V and J calls and clone size; the DNA was used to work out D and trimming. For this sample there are about 56,000 clones; roughly 93% appear just once. Of the sample, approximately 1.7% is held by the ten largest clones. The V end loses 2 bases and the J end loses 7 bases, and a stretch of 12 bases separates them. The germline V gene supplies CDR1 ENHRY and CDR2 SYGVKD. The CDR3, cysteine through phenylalanine, is 13 amino acids long. Left in the record is the CDR3 DNA by itself, 39 bases read in frame from the first base.

The donors were included in the validation cohort of over a hundred subjects, a group kept apart from the approximately 700-subject first cohort. This clone was seen only once. No antigen is known for it. Nothing much larger sits one base from this clone, and base qualities are not available. Sample: PBMCs. The rearrangement combines TRBV10-3 with TRBJ2-7; matching of 6 bases hints at TRBD1 as the D gene. The source of this sequence is a woman between 18 and 29 years old in good health and CMV-seropositive. The CDR3 reads CAISEGPDREQYF. The nucleotide sequence reads as follows: TGTGCCATCAGTGAGGGACCCGACAGGGAGCAGTACTTC.